This TCR beta chain was captured in a study of cytotoxic CD8 clonotypes in ibrutinib-treated CLL. Across the study: Among patients, some 25 responded partially and 2 completely; around 15 then stayed remitted and roughly 12 progressed after median around 73 months. Findings of the study overall: Collection times varied between progressing and sustained-remission patients. Relative to age-matched healthy donors, clonality at baseline was higher, and it tracked circulating CD8+ T-cell counts.

The table came from immunoSEQ multiplex PCR; TCRdb's copy has only in-frame clones and leaves some out. The sample has roughly 220,000 clones, more than 70% seen once; the top ten hold roughly 10%. About this clone itself: Its antigen is undetermined.

Looked up from germline, CDR1 is MNHEY and CDR2 is SVGAGI. The CDR3 runs to 14 residues. V was pared by 6 bases and J by 8 bases, with 8 bases of the junction left unmatched. This chain joins TRBV6-5 and TRBJ1-4; 8 nucleotides match TRBD1. The source is a human donor with chronic lymphocytic leukemia. The sample in question was PBMCs, obtained after 12 months of ibrutinib treatment. CDR3 residues: CASSHPGQAEKLFF. CDR3 DNA: TGTGCCAGCAGCCATCCGGGACAGGCAGAAAAACTGTTTTTT.